This T cell receptor (beta chain) was captured in a study of identical twins. Regarding the study as a whole: Memory repertoires lacked the insertion deficit that abundant cord blood beta clonotypes showed.

One entry per CDR3 protein results from TCRdb running MiXCR on the 5' RACE reads. The data contain about 150,000 distinct CDR3 sequences, approximately 3.5% of them seen just once; the ten biggest clones take up 8.1%. CDR3 size: 17 residues. CDR1 LGHNA and CDR2 YSLEER come from the germline V gene. Between the trimmed V and J ends, which lost 1 base and 1 base, there was a span of 16 bases. This clonotype is medium-sized within its sample. Its antigen is still unknown. The chain joins TRBV4-3 to TRBJ2-5; a possible D gene is TRBD1 (7 bases). This TCR was recovered from a man aged 18 to 30 in good health. Sequenced sample: memory T cells sorted from blood. The CDR3 DNA is TGCGCCAGCAGCCAAGGACACAGACAGGGAGGCCAAGAGACCCAGTACTTC. Its translation: CASSQGHRQGGQETQYF.